The 17 T cell receptor delta chains below all came from one sample that was sequenced in a study of gamma-delta chains in newborns, infants, children. TCRdb reprocessed the reads using CATT. Of about 2,700 delta-chain clones listed, about half were seen once; the top ten hold 10% to 13%. Sequenced here: blood, sampled at baseline. The receptors were gathered from a child who received the measles vaccine.

The chain is built from TRDV3 and TRDJ1, with D perhaps TRDD3 (6 bases). The CDR3 extends over 15 amino acids. Germline loops: CDR1 TVYSNPD, CDR2 GDNSRS (reference sequence). V lost 2 bases, J lost 0 bases, and 16 bases lay in between. CDR3 protein: CAFLIGGFYTDKLIF. DNA of the CDR3: TGTGCCTTTTTGATTGGGGGCTTTTACACCGATAAACTCATCTTT.

The rearrangement uses TRDV1 and TRDJ1; TRDD3 matches at 9 bases. The germline gives CDR1 TSWWSYY, CDR2 QGS. Losses at the gene ends were 1 base for V and 7 bases for J; bases not matched to a gene: 16. The CDR3 is 18 residues long. CDR3 region: CALGEQPRKLGDGIKLIF. The CDR3 DNA reads as TGTGCTCTTGGGGAACAGCCGCGGAAACTGGGGGACGGCATTAAACTCATCTTT.

In this sample, this clone turned up a few times. The chain is built from TRDV1 and TRDJ2, with 10 bases fitting TRDD3. V lost 2 bases and J lost 0; bases outside the gene matches: 15. The CDR3 sequence is 21 residues long. Germline CDR1 TSWWSYY, CDR2 QGS. The CDR3 DNA follows: TGTGCTCTTGGGGAATTGGAAGTAAGGGGGATACGCGAGGCTTTGACAGCACAACTCTTCTTT. Its translation: CALGELEVRGIREALTAQLFF.

With respect to this clone: A much larger clone lies one base from this, so it may be a read error. This chain joins TRDV2 and TRDJ3, with 7 nucleotides matching TRDD3. V gave up 3 bases and J gave up 0 bases; unmatched junction bases: 10. The CDR3 is 19 residues long. Germline-derived CDR1 and CDR2 are GEAIGNYY and EKD. This chain's CDR3 is CACDALGIRSSWDTRQMFF. Here the CDR3 DNA reads TGTGCCTGTGACGCACTGGGGATCCGGAGCTCCTGGGACACCCGACAGATGTTTTTC.

By proportion, this clone is large (0.1 to 1%). The same CDR3 also results from other DNA sequences found in this sample. This chain connects TRDV1 to TRDJ1; the D gene is possibly TRDD2 (6 bases). Trimming cost V 2 bases and J 6 bases, with 22 bases left between them. The CDR3 extends over 17 amino acids. The germline V gene encodes CDR1 TSWWSYY and CDR2 QGS. CDR3 residues: CALGEVLQAHGTYKLIF. The CDR3 DNA reads as TGTGCTCTTGGGGAAGTCCTACAGGCCCACGGAACTTATAAACTCATCTTT.

The chain joins TRAV29/DV5 to TRDJ1, with D perhaps assigned TRDD2 or TRDD3 (6 bases each). CDR1 is NSMFDY, CDR2 ISSIKDK, per germline. The germline V and J ends were trimmed by 3 bases and 0 bases, with 39 bases remaining between them. The CDR3 length is 23 residues. The CDR3, as DNA: TGTGCAGCAACCTCATCCTTCCGTCTAGTCGGGGATGCCCCGATCCCGTACACCGATAAACTCATCTTT. The encoded protein is CAATSSFRLVGDAPIPYTDKLIF.

Judged by abundance, this clone is large (0.1 to 1%). The chain carries TRDV1 and TRDJ3; D is ambiguous. Germline-derived CDR1 and CDR2 are TSWWSYY and QGS. The CDR3 runs 17 residues. V shed 0 bases and J shed 0 bases, with 6 bases lying between them. This CDR3 reads CALGELHSSWDTRQMFF. The DNA of the CDR3 is TGTGCTCTTGGGGAACTCCATAGCTCCTGGGACACCCGACAGATGTTTTTC.

To note about this clone: This may come from a read error, since a much larger clone is one base off. The chain couples TRDV1 to TRDJ1, with D possibly TRDD3 on 6 matching bases. This CDR3 has 18 residues. Germline V gives CDR1 TSWWSYY, CDR2 QGS. CDR3 nucleotide sequence: TGTGCTCTTGGGGAACTCCTACGGAACTGGGTTTCCACCGATACACTCATCTTT. Amino acid sequence: CALGELLRNWVSTDTLIF.

Of note for this clone: A read error may be the cause here, since a much bigger clone is one base away. This chain links TRDV1 with TRDJ1; D is unclear. Per the germline V gene, CDR1 is TSWWSYY and CDR2 is QGS. The CDR3 runs 15 residues. DNA of the CDR3: TGTGCTCTTGGGGAACGCGGCCTCTCGCCCGATAAACCCATCTTT. Translated: CALGERGLSPDKPIF.

This clone is labeled large (0.1 to 1%). Other DNA sequences from this sample encode an identical CDR3 as well. This chain connects TRDV1 to TRDJ1; D gene unclear. Germline CDR1 TSWWSYY, CDR2 QGS. The CDR3 runs to 13 residues. V was pared by 5 bases and J by 5 bases, with 12 bases between. CDR3 sequence: CALGNYRGDKLIF. Written as DNA, the CDR3 is TGTGCTCTTGGGAATTACAGAGGGGATAAACTCATCTTT.

This clone is judged large. This sample includes further DNA sequences coding for the same CDR3. The rearrangement links TRAV29/DV5 to TRDJ1; D is perhaps TRDD2 (7 bases). Trimming pared 6 bases from V and 0 bases from J, leaving 24 bases between. The CDR3 contains 17 residues. The V gene's germline CDR1 is NSMFDY and CDR2 ISSIKDK. The CDR3 DNA reads TGTGCAGGGATACCCTTCCTGTTCGGGGGACACACCGATAAACTCATCTTT. It yields the protein CAGIPFLFGGHTDKLIF.

This clone was counted a few times. This sample also contains other DNA sequences that code for the same CDR3. The V gene is TRAV29/DV5, the J gene TRDJ1; 7 nucleotides match TRDD2. The germline V gene encodes CDR1 NSMFDY and CDR2 ISSIKDK. CDR3 size: 19 residues. The junction had 22 bases not matched to a gene; V was cut back by 5 bases and J by 0 bases. This CDR3 is CAARFLPLPRTRYTDKLIF. CDR3 in DNA: TGTGCAGCGAGATTCCTACCCCTTCCTCGGACCCGGTACACCGATAAACTCATCTTT.

By frequency in the sample, this clone is large. This chain uses TRAV29/DV5 with TRDJ1, with 8 bases aligning to TRDD2. The CDR3 loop spans 17 amino acids. In germline, CDR1 is NSMFDY, CDR2 ISSIKDK. Unmatched junction bases numbered 11, after V lost 1 base and J lost 0 bases. CDR3 sequence: CAASYLLPKGHTDKLIF. The CDR3, as DNA: TGTGCAGCAAGCTACCTCCTTCCTAAGGGGCACACCGATAAACTCATCTTT.

V and J are TRDV1 and TRDJ1; 9 bases agree with TRDD2. The CDR3 is made up of 23 amino acids. Germline V gene sequence: CDR1 TSWWSYY, CDR2 QGS. The V and J ends lost 2 bases and 3 bases, in that order; junction bases with no gene match: 28. The CDR3 DNA follows: TGTGCTCTTGGGGAAAGGCCTTCCTACCCAGTCAGGGCTGGTTACGGGTGCTCCGATAAACTCATCTTT. This sequence encodes CALGERPSYPVRAGYGCSDKLIF.

This clone was counted between two and nine times. A far larger clone is just one base off, so this is likely a read error. The chain links TRDV3 to TRDJ1, with TRDD3 matching over 9 bases. The V gene end was trimmed by 2 bases and the J gene end by 1 base; junction bases not matched to a gene: 5. Per germline, CDR1 TVYSNPD and CDR2 GDNSRS (reference sequence). CDR3 length equals 14 residues. The CDR3 DNA sequence: TGTGCCTTTCCACTGGGGGAGACCACCGATAAACTCATCTTT. Amino acid sequence: CAFPLGETTDKLIF. The full variable domain, completed using reference TRDV3 and TRDJ1, is CDKVTQSSPDQTVASGSEVVLLCTYDTVYSNPDLFWYRIRPDYSFQFVFYGDNSRSEGADFTQGRFSVKHILTQKAFHLVISPVRTEDSATYYCAFPLGETTDKLIFGKGTRVTVEP.

The genes are TRDV1 and TRDJ1; TRDD3 aligns across 7 bases. Germline CDR1 is TSWWSYY and CDR2 is QGS. Trimming at V came to 0 bases and at J to 7 bases, leaving 41 bases not matched to a gene. The CDR3 is 26 amino acids. The CDR3 region is CALGELNPPVIPYFHLLGPGLSKLIF. CDR3 sequence (DNA): TGTGCTCTTGGGGAACTTAACCCCCCCGTCATTCCCTACTTCCACTTACTGGGGCCCGGTTTAAGTAAACTCATCTTT.

A remark on this clone: This may arise from a read error, as a much more abundant clone is one base away. J is TRDJ1 and V is TRDV1, with 10 bases matching TRDD3. Germline CDR1 TSWWSYY, CDR2 QGS. The CDR3 extends over 17 amino acids. CDR3 protein: CAPGKVPRPYWGIRLIF. In nucleotides, the CDR3 is TGTGCTCCTGGGAAGGTTCCCCGACCTTACTGGGGGATTAGACTCATCTTT.